This is a list of T cell receptor beta chains from one sample in a study of blood T cell repertoires in COVID-19. Clones were sequenced by immunoSEQ multiplex PCR, and TCRdb holds only the in-frame ones, with some missing. The sample includes 150,000 to 200,000 clones, around four fifths of them seen just once. Sequencing input: peripheral blood. Receptors originate from a woman between 70 and 85 years old with COVID-19, enrolled during active disease. Each CDR3 is given without its conserved first and last residue. D genes are given only for firm matches.

j_call: TRBJ2-5
d_call: TRBD2
v_call: TRBV7-2
cdr3_aa: ASSLESGREETQY

j_call: TRBJ1-5
d_call: .
v_call: TRBV19
cdr3_aa: ASSMMAVSNQPQH

j_call: TRBJ1-5
d_call: .
v_call: TRBV19
cdr3_aa: ASSDTLRGRNQPQH

j_call: TRBJ1-6
d_call: .
v_call: TRBV6-5
cdr3_aa: ASQARESSPLH

j_call: TRBJ1-2
d_call: .
v_call: TRBV28
cdr3_aa: ASTPGVIYGYT

j_call: TRBJ1-2
d_call: .
v_call: TRBV28
cdr3_aa: ASRPAAPGLNYGYT

j_call: TRBJ1-5
d_call: .
v_call: TRBV11-2
cdr3_aa: ASSLTTGNQPQH

j_call: TRBJ1-1
d_call: .
v_call: TRBV7-8
cdr3_aa: ASSLAGGTTEAF

j_call: TRBJ1-2
d_call: .
v_call: TRBV29-1
cdr3_aa: STRGEGYYGYT

j_call: TRBJ1-3
d_call: .
v_call: TRBV15
cdr3_aa: ATSRGLGGNSGNTIY

j_call: TRBJ2-1
d_call: .
v_call: TRBV5-1
cdr3_aa: ASSLVGADNEQF

j_call: TRBJ1-6
d_call: TRBD1
v_call: TRBV5-6
cdr3_aa: ASSSRTGVN

j_call: TRBJ1-3
d_call: .
v_call: TRBV5-5
cdr3_aa: ASSLQSSGNTIY

j_call: TRBJ1-4
d_call: TRBD1
v_call: TRBV25-1
cdr3_aa: ASSEGTVNEKLF

j_call: TRBJ1-1
d_call: TRBD1
v_call: TRBV5-1
cdr3_aa: ASSLDRSELAF

j_call: TRBJ2-7
d_call: TRBD2
v_call: TRBV19
cdr3_aa: ASSIGRNEQY

j_call: TRBJ2-3
d_call: TRBD1
v_call: TRBV7-6
cdr3_aa: ASSVGTGGFTDTQY

j_call: TRBJ1-5
d_call: TRBD1
v_call: TRBV5-5
cdr3_aa: ASSFGGTAYSNQPQH

j_call: TRBJ1-5
d_call: .
v_call: TRBV2
cdr3_aa: ACSYEARPGQPQH

j_call: TRBJ1-5
d_call: .
v_call: TRBV28
cdr3_aa: ASRMGDPRPQH

j_call: TRBJ2-1
d_call: TRBD2
v_call: TRBV11-3
cdr3_aa: ASSSGLAGGRYNEQF

j_call: TRBJ2-7
d_call: .
v_call: TRBV29-1
cdr3_aa: SVSGISSYEQY

j_call: TRBJ1-2
d_call: .
v_call: TRBV7-9
cdr3_aa: ASSSTANYGYT

j_call: TRBJ1-4
d_call: TRBD1
v_call: TRBV18
cdr3_aa: ASSPGQAATNEKLF

j_call: TRBJ1-2
d_call: .
v_call: TRBV12-3/TRBV12-4
cdr3_aa: ASKLGGRAGYT

j_call: TRBJ1-1
d_call: .
v_call: TRBV6-2/TRBV6-3
cdr3_aa: ASSTPSRGTTEAF

j_call: TRBJ1-2
d_call: .
v_call: TRBV19
cdr3_aa: ASSIQGLNYGYT